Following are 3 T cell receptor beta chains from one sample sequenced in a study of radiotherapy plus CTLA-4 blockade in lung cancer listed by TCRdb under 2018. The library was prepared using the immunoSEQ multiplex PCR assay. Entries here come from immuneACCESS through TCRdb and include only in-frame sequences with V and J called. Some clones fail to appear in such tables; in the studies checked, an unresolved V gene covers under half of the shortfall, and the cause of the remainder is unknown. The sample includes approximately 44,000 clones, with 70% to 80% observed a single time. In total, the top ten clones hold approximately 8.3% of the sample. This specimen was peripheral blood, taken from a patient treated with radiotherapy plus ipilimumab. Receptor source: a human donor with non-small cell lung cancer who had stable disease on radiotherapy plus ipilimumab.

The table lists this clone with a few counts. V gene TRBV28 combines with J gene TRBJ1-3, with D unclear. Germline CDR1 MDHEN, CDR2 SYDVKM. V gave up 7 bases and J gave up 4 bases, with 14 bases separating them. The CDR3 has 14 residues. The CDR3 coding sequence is TGTGCCAGCATAGAGTCGGGTACAGGAAACACCATATATTTT. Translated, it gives CASIESGTGNTIYF.

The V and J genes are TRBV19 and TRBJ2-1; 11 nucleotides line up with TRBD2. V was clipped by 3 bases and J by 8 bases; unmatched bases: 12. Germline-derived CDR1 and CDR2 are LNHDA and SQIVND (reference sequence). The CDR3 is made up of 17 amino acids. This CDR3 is CASSMNSGGGLVDEQFF. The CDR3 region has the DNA TGTGCCAGTAGTATGAATAGCGGGGGGGGCTTAGTTGATGAGCAGTTCTTC.

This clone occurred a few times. The CDR3, as DNA: TGTGCCAGTAGTATCCTACCCAGCTGGGACAATCAGCCCCAGCATTTT. Translated, it gives CASSILPSWDNQPQHF. The V and J genes are TRBV19 and TRBJ1-5; D is uncertain. V was pared by 3 bases and J by 3 bases, with 15 bases between. CDR3 length: 16 residues. Germline lookup yields CDR1 LNHDA and CDR2 SQIVND (reference sequence).